This TCR beta chain came from a study of CD8 T cells in Susac syndrome (dated by TCRdb to the late 2010s). Regarding the research as a whole: Whether CD8+ T cell activation and differentiation in Susac syndrome was antigen driven was tested using repertoire sequencing. General findings and caveats noted by the study authors: The number of individuals in the TCR sequencing and HLA analysis was recognized as being relatively small.

RNA was extracted with the RNeasy kit and about 0.45 to 1 ug was reverse transcribed using random hexamers. The immunoSEQ multiplex PCR assay, which covers 54 Vbeta and 13 Jbeta segments, was used to amplify TCR beta CDR3 regions. PCR amplification bias was corrected using a synthetic template baseline for primer optimization and computational correction. In the source study's methods: Reads were annotated to V, D and J genes per IMGT and analyzed with immunoSEQ Analyzer, keeping only productive sequences. Clonality was calculated as one minus the Shannon entropy normalized by log2 of the number of productive unique sequences. Public and private clones were assessed among the 100 most prevalent clones of each patient and control. Clones were defined as Susac-specific if absent from the healthy and MS cohorts, from around 1,000 published viral clones and from other ImmuneACCESS disease sequences. TCRdb reanalyzed the raw reads on its own, using fastp at Q25 for trimming and MiXCR for clone calling, and kept in-frame beta chains. Rows with a matching CDR3 protein are joined into one entry that keeps the most common DNA and genes. For this entry, the V and J calls and clone size follow TCRdb and not the study's own pipeline. Recorded for this sample are 150,000 to 250,000 distinct CDR3 sequences; 90% to 95% of them occurred a single time. Of the sample, 0.093% falls within the top ten clones.

Peripheral blood CD8+ and CD4+ T cells from healthy donors, Susac syndrome patients and multiple sclerosis patients were profiled by high-throughput TCR beta sequencing. Multiple sclerosis controls were treatment-naive patients with stable or active relapsing-remitting disease fulfilling revised McDonald criteria. Bulk CD8+ and CD4+ T cells were purified magnetically by negative isolation, whereas CD8+ TEMRA cells were enriched by FACS. Blood was collected in EDTA tubes and processed within 24 hours, with PBMCs isolated through density gradient centrifugation. PBMCs destined for TCR sequencing were cryopreserved in liquid nitrogen and later thawed in a 37 °C water bath. Purity of sorted or isolated CD4+, CD8+ and CD8+ TEMRA cells was at least 90%. About this clonotype: Its antigen is unknown. Base qualities are not provided; no much larger clone lies one nucleotide away.

The germline V end is reduced by 4 bases and the J end by 3 bases; junction bases left unmatched: 7. CDR1 and CDR2, per the germline V gene, are SGDLS and YYNGEE. Its CDR3 holds 15 amino acids, cysteine through phenylalanine. Only the CDR3 DNA is retained, 45 bases long and in frame from the first base. The clonotype comes from a human donor with multiple sclerosis. Sequenced input: CD4+ T cells from PBMCs. The sequence joins TRBV9 to TRBJ2-5, with 9 bases matching TRBD1. The DNA sequence reads TGTGCCAGCAGCCCACGGACAGGGGAAAAAGAGACCCAGTACTTC. Its amino acids are CASSPRTGEKETQYF. Extended through the reference TRBV9 and TRBJ2-5 proteins, this CDR3 yields the full variable domain: DSGVTQTPKHLITATGQRVTLRCSPRSGDLSVYWYQQSLDQGLQFLIQYYNGEERAKGNILERFSAQQFPDLHSELNLSSLELGDSALYFCASSPRTGEKETQYFGPGTRLLVL.